This T cell receptor beta chain was documented in a study of a mutant IDH1 vaccine in newly diagnosed glioma. Looking at the study overall: The start of vaccination came 4-6 weeks after radiotherapy alone, or with temozolomide cycles. Receipt of radiotherapy, temozolomide, or both preceded the study, and most received both.

The count of this clone is one. Its antigen is still unknown. The time point is: week 35, safety follow-up. Vaccination comprised doses that each held 300 ug of mutant IDH1 20-mer peptide, plus topical imiquimod. This table comes from immunoSEQ multiplex PCR, and its TCRdb copy is limited to in-frame clones, with some not included. The sample carries about 54,000 clones, 84% recorded once. The CDR3 contains 15 residues. Per germline, CDR1 SEHNR and CDR2 FQNEAQ (reference sequence). Germline trimming cut 5 bases from V and 0 bases from J; bases unmatched to any gene: 5. This sequence joins TRBV7-9 and TRBJ1-1; 8 bases fit TRBD1. The specimen comprised PBMCs, sampled from a glioma patient whose treatment included an IDH1 peptide vaccine. The TCR sequence derives from a woman aged 18-30 years with glioma. The CDR3 loop is CASSQGQAMNTEAFF. In DNA, the CDR3 is TGTGCCAGCAGCCAGGGACAGGCCATGAACACTGAAGCTTTCTTT.